This TCR beta chain was captured in a study of OX40 agonist ivuxolimab in advanced cancers. Looking at the study overall: Ivuxolimab was an agonistic, fully human IgG2 monoclonal antibody directed against OX40 (CD134), a costimulatory receptor. Of the roughly 53 patients in dose escalation, about 20 had hepatocellular carcinoma, approximately 15 had melanoma, 9 had renal cell carcinoma and 9 had head and neck cancer. Intravenous ivuxolimab was administered to patients every 2 weeks at six dose levels: 0.01, 0.1, 0.3, 1.5, 3 and 10 mg/kg. In the dose-escalation cohort, 70% to 85% of patients were male, and the mean age was 60 years with a range of roughly 20 to 85. The point of sequencing TCRbeta in the periphery was to test whether ivuxolimab changed TCR sequence diversity and drove clonal T-cell expansion. Patients were allowed to have had prior anti-PD-1, anti-PD-L1 or anti-CTLA-4 therapy, and around two fifths of the dose-escalation patients had been treated with checkpoint inhibitors. Partial responses were achieved by three dose-escalation patients, of whom one had hepatocellular carcinoma and two had cutaneous melanoma. The paper describes the monotherapy dose-escalation part (N ≈ 51 patients) of the phase I trial of ivuxolimab.

To sequence the TCRbeta CDR3 region, genomic DNA was isolated from the sorted cells. TCRbeta CDR3 regions were sequenced using the immunoSEQ Assay. In TCRdb, the immuneACCESS table is reduced to in-frame sequences with V and J assigned. These tables do not hold every clone; where another copy was compared, an unresolved V gene accounts for under half, and the others remain unexplained. This sample has around 24,000 clones in its table, and roughly 83% of those were observed once. 33% of the sample is held by the ten biggest clonotypes. Patients with a history of autoimmune disease or receiving systemic immunosuppression were excluded from the trial. Peripheral blood for TCR sequencing was collected from all dose cohorts at baseline, on cycle 4 day 1, and on cycle 7 day 1. The samples were taken from a phase I, first-in-human, multicenter, open-label dose-escalation trial of ivuxolimab. Adults with locally advanced or metastatic melanoma, renal cell, hepatocellular, or head and neck squamous cell carcinoma were enrolled in the trial. CD4+ and CD8+ T cells were sorted separately from peripheral blood before TCR sequencing.

The paper as a whole reports these results and caveats: Which antigens the clonally expanded peripheral T cells were specific for was not determined. At doses of 0.1 to 3.0 mg/kg, clonal expansion of both CD4+ and CD8+ blood T cells was observed from baseline to week 6. In partial responders in the 0.1-3.0 mg/kg groups, normalized peripheral clonal expansion was found to be among the lowest, especially among CD8+ T cells. After ivuxolimab, CD8+ T cells had more expanded clones than CD4+ T cells on average. Low levels of normalized T-cell clonal expansion were also seen in some nonresponding patients.

Of note for this clone: There is no known antigen for this receptor. Per-nucleotide qualities are absent, and no much larger clonotype sits a single base away.

Source: CD4+ or CD8+ T cells sorted from blood, taken in a trial of the OX40 agonist ivuxolimab. The sequence derives from an adult with an advanced solid tumor such as melanoma, head and neck, liver or kidney cancer.

The bases read TGTGCCAGCAGTTCAACCCAAACCCCATTGGACTATGGCTACACCTTC. It translates as CASSSTQTPLDYGYTF. The V and J genes are TRBV7-9 and TRBJ1-2, with no D gene named confidently. The CDR3 spans 16 residues, from the cysteine through the phenylalanine. The CDR3 DNA has 48 bases and is translated from base 1. The germline V gene (reference sequence) gives CDR1 as SEHNR and CDR2 as FQNEAQ. V is shortened by 6 bases, J by 3 bases, and the region joining them spans 20 bases.